This T cell receptor beta chain was captured in a study of blood T cell repertoires in COVID-19. With 4 bases removed from V and 6 bases from J, the gap between germline ends came to 7 bases. Germline lookup yields CDR1 SGHTA and CDR2 FQGNSA. CDR3 length: 12 residues. Some clones are missing from TCRdb's copy, which holds only in-frame ones; the method was immunoSEQ multiplex PCR. Of roughly 120,000 clones listed, roughly nine tenths were seen once; the top ten hold about 8%. The sample was peripheral blood. The clonotype comes from a man aged 65 to 85 who had recovered from COVID-19. The V and J genes are TRBV7-2 and TRBJ2-1; D not resolved. The CDR3 bases are TGTGCCAGCAGCTCCCAAGCCAATGAGCAGTTCTTC. Protein product: CASSSQANEQFF.